This T cell receptor beta chain originates from a study of early T cells in non-severe SARS-CoV-2 infection. MiXCR was run by TCRdb on the 5' RACE reads, yielding one entry per CDR3 protein. The sample shows tens of thousands of distinct CDR3 sequences, roughly 4.5% of them seen only once. This CDR3 comprises 14 residues. V was trimmed by 3 bases and J by 8 bases, leaving 11 bases between them. CDR1 is SEHNR and CDR2 is FQNEAQ in the germline V gene (reference sequence). This clonotype rates as medium-sized. V and J are TRBV7-9 and TRBJ1-6; D may be TRBD1 (6 bases). The clonotype originates from an adult who was a healthcare worker with PCR-confirmed SARS-CoV-2 infection or an uninfected control (not recorded which). Sequencing input: whole blood. The CDR3 sequence is CASSLSRGYSPLHF. The CDR3 nucleotides are TGTGCCAGCAGCTTGAGCAGGGGCTATTCACCCCTCCACTTT.